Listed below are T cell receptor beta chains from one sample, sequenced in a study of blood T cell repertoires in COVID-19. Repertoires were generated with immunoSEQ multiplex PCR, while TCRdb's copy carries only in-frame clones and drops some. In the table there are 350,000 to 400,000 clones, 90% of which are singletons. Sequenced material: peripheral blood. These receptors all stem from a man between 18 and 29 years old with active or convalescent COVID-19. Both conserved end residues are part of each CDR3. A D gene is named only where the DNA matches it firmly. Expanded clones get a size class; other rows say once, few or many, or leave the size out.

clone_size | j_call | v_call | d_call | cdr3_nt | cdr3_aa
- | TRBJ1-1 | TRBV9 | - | TGTGCCAGCAGCGTAGCGGTGGAGCGGAACACTGAAGCTTTCTTT | CASSVAVERNTEAFF
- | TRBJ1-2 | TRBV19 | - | TGTGCCAGTAGGTTGGGGGGAAGGGACGGCTATGGCTACACCTTC | CASRLGGRDGYGYTF
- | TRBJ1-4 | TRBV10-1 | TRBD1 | TGCGCCAGCAGTTCGGGACAGAAGCCTAATGAAAAACTGTTTTTT | CASSSGQKPNEKLFF
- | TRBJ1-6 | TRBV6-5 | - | TGTGCCAGCAGTTCAACCGGGGGAAATTCACCCCTCCACTTT | CASSSTGGNSPLHF
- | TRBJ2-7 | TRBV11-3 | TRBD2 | TGTGCCAGCAGCCGCGGCGGGGGGCAACCTTCCGGCGAGCAGTACTTC | CASSRGGGQPSGEQYF
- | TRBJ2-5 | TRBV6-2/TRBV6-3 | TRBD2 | TGTGCCAGCAGTTATTGGGGGGGGACTGAAGAGACCCAGTACTTC | CASSYWGGTEETQYF
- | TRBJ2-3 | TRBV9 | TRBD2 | TGTGCCAGCAGCGCCGAGCGGGGCCCCACAGATACGCAGTATTTT | CASSAERGPTDTQYF
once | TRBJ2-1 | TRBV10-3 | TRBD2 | TGTGCCATCGGTGGCAGCGGGAGTTTCAATGAGCAGTTCTTC | CAIGGSGSFNEQFF
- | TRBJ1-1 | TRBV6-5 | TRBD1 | TGTGCCAGCACCAAAACGACAGGGATGAACACTGAAGCTTTCTTT | CASTKTTGMNTEAFF
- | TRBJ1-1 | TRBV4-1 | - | TGCGCCAGCACCTTTGCGGTCCGGAACACTGAAGCTTTCTTT | CASTFAVRNTEAFF
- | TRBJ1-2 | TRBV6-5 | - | TGTGCCAGCAGCAACCTGGGGGGGCTCGACTATGGCTACACCTTC | CASSNLGGLDYGYTF
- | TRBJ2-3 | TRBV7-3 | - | TGTGCCAGCAGCCACACTAGCACTCCAAGGGATACGCAGTATTTT | CASSHTSTPRDTQYF
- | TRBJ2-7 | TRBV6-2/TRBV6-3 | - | TGTGCCAGCAGCAACGGGTCCCCCTACGAGCAGTACTTC | CASSNGSPYEQYF
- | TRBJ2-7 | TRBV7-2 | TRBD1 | TGTGCCAGCAGCTCCGGGACAGGGATGTCCTACGAGCAGTACTTC | CASSSGTGMSYEQYF
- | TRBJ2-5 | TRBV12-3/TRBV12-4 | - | TGTGCCAGTACTGGGGGGACGAGGGAGACCCAGTACTTC | CASTGGTRETQYF
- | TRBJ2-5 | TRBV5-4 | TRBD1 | TGTGCCAGCAGCTATAAGACAGGGAACCAAGAGACCCAGTACTTC | CASSYKTGNQETQYF
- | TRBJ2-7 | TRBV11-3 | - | TGTGCCAGCAGCTTTGGACACGGCGAGCAGTACTTC | CASSFGHGEQYF
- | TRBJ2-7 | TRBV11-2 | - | TGTGCCAGCAGCCCGCCGGGGGTCTACGAGCAGTACTTC | CASSPPGVYEQYF